The entry below describes one T cell receptor (beta chain). Generation of TCR cDNA used 5'RACE template switching (which added a universal primer site and UMIs). TCRdb fed the 5' RACE reads into MiXCR, producing one record per CDR3 protein. The table records 250,000 to 300,000 distinct CDR3 sequences, 5.2% of them present only once. CDR1 is SGHTA and CDR2 is FQGNSA in the germline V gene. This CDR3 is built from 14 residues. Trimming shortened V by 4 bases and J by 2 bases, and 12 bases separated the two germline ends. The entry originates in a study of T cells after yellow fever vaccination. The chain employs TRBV7-2 and TRBJ2-7; D possibly corresponds to TRBD2 (6 bases). This clonotype was sampled from a man aged 18 to 29 who received the YFV17D yellow fever vaccine. The sequencing here drew on CD4+ T cells sorted from PBMCs, taken on the day of the yellow fever booster vaccination. CDR3 sequence reads: CASSSGVGAYEQYF. DNA for the CDR3: TGTGCCAGCAGCTCGGGAGTGGGGGCCTACGAGCAGTACTTC.